This TCR beta chain derives from a study of cytomegalovirus exposure and HLA in healthy donors. Study as a whole: Early released data had tens of millions of unique TCRs, all coming from HLA-typed donors.

Trimming at V came to 9 bases and at J to 3 bases, leaving 6 bases not matched to a gene. Germline V gene lookup returns CDR1 MNHEY and CDR2 SMNVEV (reference sequence). The CDR3 contains 14 residues. Overall study results and limits: In a later analysis, donors in an Asian-associated ancestry cluster reportedly had fewer N-insertions in productive TCRs than the cohort mean.

With respect to this clone: Antigen specificity is unknown.

Vbeta (60) and Jbeta (13) primers were used in the PCR. Using immunoSEQ multiplex PCR, the repertoire was profiled, and TCRdb retains in-frame clones only, with some absent. The sample includes around 130,000 clones, around three quarters of them seen just once. The origin of this receptor is a man between 18 and 35 years old in good health and CMV-seronegative. Sequenced input: PBMCs. The chain couples TRBV27 to TRBJ2-1; 9 nucleotides align to TRBD1. CDR3 residues: CASPGTGIYNEQFF. In DNA, the CDR3 is TGTGCCAGTCCCGGGACAGGGATCTACAATGAGCAGTTCTTC.